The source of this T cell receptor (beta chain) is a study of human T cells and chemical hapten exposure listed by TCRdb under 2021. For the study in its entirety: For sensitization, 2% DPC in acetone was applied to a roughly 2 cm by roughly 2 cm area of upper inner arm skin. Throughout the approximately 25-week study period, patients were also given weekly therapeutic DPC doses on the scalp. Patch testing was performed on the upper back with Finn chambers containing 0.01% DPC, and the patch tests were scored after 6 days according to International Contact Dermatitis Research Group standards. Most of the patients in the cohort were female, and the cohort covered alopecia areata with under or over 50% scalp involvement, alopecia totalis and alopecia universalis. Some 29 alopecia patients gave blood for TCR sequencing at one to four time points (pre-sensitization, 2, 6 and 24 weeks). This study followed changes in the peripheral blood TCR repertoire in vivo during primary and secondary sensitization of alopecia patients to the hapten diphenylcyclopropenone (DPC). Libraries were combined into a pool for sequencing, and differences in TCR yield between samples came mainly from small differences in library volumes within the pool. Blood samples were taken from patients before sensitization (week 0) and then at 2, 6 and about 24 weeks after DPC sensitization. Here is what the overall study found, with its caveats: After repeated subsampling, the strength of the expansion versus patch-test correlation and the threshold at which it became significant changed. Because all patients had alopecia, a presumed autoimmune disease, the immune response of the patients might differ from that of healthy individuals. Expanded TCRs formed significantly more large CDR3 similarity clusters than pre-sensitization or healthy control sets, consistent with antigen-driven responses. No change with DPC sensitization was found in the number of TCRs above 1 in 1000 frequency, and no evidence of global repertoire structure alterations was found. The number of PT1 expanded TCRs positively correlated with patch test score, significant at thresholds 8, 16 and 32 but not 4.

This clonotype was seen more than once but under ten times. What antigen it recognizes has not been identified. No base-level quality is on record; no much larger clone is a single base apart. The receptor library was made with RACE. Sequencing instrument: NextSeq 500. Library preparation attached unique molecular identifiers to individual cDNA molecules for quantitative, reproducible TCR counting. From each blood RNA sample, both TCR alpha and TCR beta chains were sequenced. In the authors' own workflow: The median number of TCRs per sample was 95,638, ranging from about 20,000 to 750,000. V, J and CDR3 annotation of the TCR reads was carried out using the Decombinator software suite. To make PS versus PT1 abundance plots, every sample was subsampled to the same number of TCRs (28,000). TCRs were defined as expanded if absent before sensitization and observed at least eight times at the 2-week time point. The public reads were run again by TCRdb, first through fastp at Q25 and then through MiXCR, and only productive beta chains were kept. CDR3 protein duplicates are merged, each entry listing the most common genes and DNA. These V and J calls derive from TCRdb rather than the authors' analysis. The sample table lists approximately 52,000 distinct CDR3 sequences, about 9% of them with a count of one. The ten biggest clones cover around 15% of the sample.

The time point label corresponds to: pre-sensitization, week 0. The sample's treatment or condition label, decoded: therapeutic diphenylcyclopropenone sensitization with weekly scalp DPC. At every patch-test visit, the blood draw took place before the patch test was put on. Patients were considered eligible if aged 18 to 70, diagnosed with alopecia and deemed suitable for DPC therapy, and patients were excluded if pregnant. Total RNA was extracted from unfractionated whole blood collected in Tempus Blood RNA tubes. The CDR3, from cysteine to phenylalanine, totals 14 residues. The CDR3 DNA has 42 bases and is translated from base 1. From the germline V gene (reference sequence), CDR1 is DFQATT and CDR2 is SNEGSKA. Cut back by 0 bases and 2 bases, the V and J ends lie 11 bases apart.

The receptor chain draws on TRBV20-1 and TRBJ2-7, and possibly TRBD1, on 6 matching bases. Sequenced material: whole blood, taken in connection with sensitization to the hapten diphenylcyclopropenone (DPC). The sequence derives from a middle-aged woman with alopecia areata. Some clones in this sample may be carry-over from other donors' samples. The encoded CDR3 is CSAREMRGTYEQYF. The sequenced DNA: TGCAGTGCTAGAGAGATGAGGGGGACCTACGAGCAGTACTTC.